One sample yielded the 8 T cell receptor beta chains listed below, sequenced in a study of cytomegalovirus exposure and HLA in healthy donors. Repertoires were generated with immunoSEQ multiplex PCR, while TCRdb's copy carries only in-frame clones and drops some. Among over 150,000 clones listed, 75% to 90% were seen once. What was sequenced was PBMCs. These receptors came from a man aged 18 to 29 in good health and CMV-seropositive.

The gene calls are TRBV12-2 and TRBJ2-7; the table's D call TRBD2 went unverified against the DNA. TRBV12-2 is tagged as a pseudogene. There are 9 residues in the CDR3. In nucleotides, the CDR3 is TGTGCAAGTCGCTGGCTGGAGAACTTC. Its translation is CASRWLENF.

With regard to this clone: In the same sample, other DNA sequences code for this CDR3. The chain links TRBV25-1 to TRBJ2-5, with 9 bases identical to TRBD1. The CDR3 contains 15 residues. With V trimmed by 1 base and J by 3 bases, 3 bases remained unmatched. Per the germline V gene, CDR1 is MGHDK and CDR2 is SYGVNS. CDR3 residues: CASSELGTGKETQYF. The CDR3 region has the DNA TGTGCCAGCAGTGAATTGGGGACAGGGAAAGAGACCCAGTACTTC.

CDR3 DNA: TGTGCCAGCAGCTTGGCCGGGACTAGCGGCTACAATGAGCAGTTCTTC. Its translation: CASSLAGTSGYNEQFF. This chain joins TRBV5-4 and TRBJ2-1; 11 bases line up with TRBD2. CDR1 and CDR2 (germline): SGHNT, YYREEE (reference sequence). CDR3 length: 16 residues. The junction had 2 bases not matched to a gene; V was cut back by 0 bases and J by 3 bases.

V is TRBV7-2 and J is TRBJ2-3, with TRBD2 matching over 11 bases. CDR3 length: 15 amino acids. Trimming at V came to 3 bases and at J to 7 bases, leaving 6 bases not matched to a gene. CDR1 SGHTA and CDR2 FQGNSA come from the germline V gene. CDR3 protein: CASSFTSGRGNTQYF. CDR3 DNA: TGTGCCAGCAGCTTTACTAGCGGGAGAGGAAATACGCAGTATTTT.

The chain joins TRBV19 to TRBJ1-2, with 10 bases identical to TRBD1. The CDR3 sequence is 15 residues long. From germline, CDR1 is LNHDA and CDR2 SQIVND (reference sequence). V lost 7 bases to trimming and J lost 5 bases; unmatched junction nucleotides: 10. In DNA form, the CDR3 reads TGTGCCAGTAAGGAGGGGCGACAGGGGGCTTATGGCTACACCTTC. Its translation: CASKEGRQGAYGYTF.

The V call is TRBV9, the J call TRBJ2-5; D might be TRBD2 (5 bases). V was trimmed by 3 bases and J by 2 bases, leaving 5 bases between them. The germline gives CDR1 SGDLS, CDR2 YYNGEE. The CDR3 loop spans 12 amino acids. This CDR3 is CASSGLQETQYF. CDR3 bases: TGTGCCAGCAGCGGACTACAAGAGACCCAGTACTTC.

The chain has TRBV9 and TRBJ2-1; 9 bases map to TRBD2. J lost 8 bases, V lost 3 bases, and 12 bases had no gene match. The V gene's germline CDR1 is SGDLS and CDR2 YYNGEE. The CDR3 sequence is 16 residues long. The CDR3 reads CASSALFSGREYEQFF. The CDR3 DNA reads as TGTGCCAGCAGCGCCCTGTTTAGCGGGAGAGAGTATGAGCAGTTCTTC.

This chain joins TRBV7-2 and TRBJ2-7; 8 bases line up with TRBD2. V lost 3 bases and J lost 7; bases outside the gene matches: 8. Germline CDR1 reads SGHTA; CDR2 reads FQGNSA. The length of the CDR3 is 14 residues. This CDR3 is CASSFGGARGEQYF. For the CDR3, the DNA is TGTGCCAGCAGCTTCGGGGGGGCCCGAGGAGAGCAGTACTTC.